This note documents a single T cell receptor beta chain sequence. Its antigen is currently unknown. Germline V CDR1 and CDR2: SGHDN, FVKESK. The CDR3 consists of 14 residues. The V end was cut by 0 bases, the J end by 4 bases, with 4 bases between. This entry comes from a study of T cell repertoires in cytomegalovirus infection. Overall study: The study used recently identified HLA-C-restricted and well-studied HLA-B-restricted CMV epitopes. Notes on the study in general: Identification of carriers of CMV plus the relevant HLA was achieved through cumulative public TCR beta family frequency.

TCRdb re-derived calls from the reads in MiXCR, one entry per CDR3 protein. This sample has 700,000 to 950,000 distinct CDR3 sequences, with approximately 32% found just once. Source: cultured CD8+ T cells from PBMCs, taken from culture after CMV antigen stimulation. This TCR was recovered from a human donor in good health (CMV status not recorded). Some clones in this sample may be carry-over from other donors' samples. The chain employs TRBV14 and TRBJ2-6; D unresolved. This chain's CDR3 is CASSQEQGANVLTF. In DNA, the CDR3 is TGTGCCAGCAGCCAAGAACAGGGGGCCAACGTCCTGACTTTC.